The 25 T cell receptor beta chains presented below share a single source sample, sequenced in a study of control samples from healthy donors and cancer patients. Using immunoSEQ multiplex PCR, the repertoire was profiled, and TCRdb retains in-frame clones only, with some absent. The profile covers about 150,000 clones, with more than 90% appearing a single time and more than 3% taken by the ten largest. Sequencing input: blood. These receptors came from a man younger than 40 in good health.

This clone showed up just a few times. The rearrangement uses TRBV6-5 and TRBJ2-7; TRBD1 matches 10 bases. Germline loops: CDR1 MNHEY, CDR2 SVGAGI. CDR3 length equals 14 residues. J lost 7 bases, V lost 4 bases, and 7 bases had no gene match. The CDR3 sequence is CASSSPGQGREQYF. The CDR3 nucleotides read TGTGCCAGCAGTTCACCGGGACAGGGGAGGGAGCAGTACTTC.

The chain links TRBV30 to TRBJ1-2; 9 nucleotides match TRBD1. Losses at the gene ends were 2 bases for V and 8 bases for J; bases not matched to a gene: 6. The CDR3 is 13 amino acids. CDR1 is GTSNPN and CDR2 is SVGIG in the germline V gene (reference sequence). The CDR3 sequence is CAWSIQGADGYTF. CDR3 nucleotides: TGTGCCTGGAGTATACAGGGGGCCGACGGCTACACCTTC.

CDR3 protein: CASSEPEQGAYYGYTF. The DNA for the CDR3 is TGTGCCAGCAGTGAACCGGAACAGGGGGCATACTATGGCTACACCTTC. The chain is built from TRBV2 and TRBJ1-2; 9 nucleotides agree with TRBD1. The CDR3 has 16 amino acids. With V trimmed by 2 bases and J by 3 bases, 7 bases remained unmatched. Germline CDR1 is SNHLY and CDR2 is FYNNEI. Filled out from reference TRBV2 and TRBJ1-2, the complete variable domain reads EPEVTQTPSHQVTQMGQEVILRCVPISNHLYFYWYRQILGQKVEFLVSFYNNEISEKSEIFDDQFSVERPDGSNFTLKIRSTKLEDSAMYFCASSEPEQGAYYGYTFGSGTRLTVV.

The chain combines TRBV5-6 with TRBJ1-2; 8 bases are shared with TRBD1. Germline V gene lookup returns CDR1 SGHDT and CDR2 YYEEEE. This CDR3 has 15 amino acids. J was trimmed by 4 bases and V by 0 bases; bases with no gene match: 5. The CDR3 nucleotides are TGTGCCAGCAGCTTGGGACAGGGGTGGGGCTATGGCTACACCTTC. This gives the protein CASSLGQGWGYGYTF.

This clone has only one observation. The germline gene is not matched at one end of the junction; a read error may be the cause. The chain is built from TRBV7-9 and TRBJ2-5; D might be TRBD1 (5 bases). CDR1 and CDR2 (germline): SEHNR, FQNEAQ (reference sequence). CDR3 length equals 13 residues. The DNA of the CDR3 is TGTGCCAGCAGCTCAGGGTCTCAAGGGACCCAGTACTTC. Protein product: CASSSGSQGTQYF.

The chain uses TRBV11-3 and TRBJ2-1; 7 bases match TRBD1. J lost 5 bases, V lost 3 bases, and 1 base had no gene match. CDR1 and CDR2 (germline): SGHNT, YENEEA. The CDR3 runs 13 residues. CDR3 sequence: CASSLDRNNEQFF. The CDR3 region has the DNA TGTGCCAGCAGCTTGGACAGGAACAATGAGCAGTTCTTC.

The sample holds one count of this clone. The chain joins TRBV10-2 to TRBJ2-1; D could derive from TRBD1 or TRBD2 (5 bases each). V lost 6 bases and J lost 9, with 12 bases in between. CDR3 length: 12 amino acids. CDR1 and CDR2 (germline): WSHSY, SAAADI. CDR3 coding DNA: TGCGCCAGCAGAGGGACCGCGAGTGAGCAGTTCTTC. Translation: CASRGTASEQFF.

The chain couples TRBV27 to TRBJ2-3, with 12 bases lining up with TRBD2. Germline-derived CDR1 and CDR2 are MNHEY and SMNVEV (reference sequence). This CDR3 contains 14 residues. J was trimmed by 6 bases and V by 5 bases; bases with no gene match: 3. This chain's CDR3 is CASSLAGGRDTQYF. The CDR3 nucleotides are TGTGCCAGCAGTCTAGCGGGGGGGCGGGATACGCAGTATTTT.

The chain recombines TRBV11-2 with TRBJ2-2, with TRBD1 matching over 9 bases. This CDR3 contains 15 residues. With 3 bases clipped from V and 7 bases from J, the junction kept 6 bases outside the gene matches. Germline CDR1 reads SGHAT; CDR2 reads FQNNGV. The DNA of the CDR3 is TGTGCCAGCAGCTTCGGGACAGGGTATGGCGGGGAGCTGTTTTTT. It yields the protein CASSFGTGYGGELFF. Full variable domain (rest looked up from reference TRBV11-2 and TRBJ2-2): EAGVAQSPRYKIIEKRQSVAFWCNPISGHATLYWYQQILGQGPKLLIQFQNNGVVDDSQLPKDRFSAERLKGVDSTLKIQPAKLEDSAVYLCASSFGTGYGGELFFGEGSRLTVL.

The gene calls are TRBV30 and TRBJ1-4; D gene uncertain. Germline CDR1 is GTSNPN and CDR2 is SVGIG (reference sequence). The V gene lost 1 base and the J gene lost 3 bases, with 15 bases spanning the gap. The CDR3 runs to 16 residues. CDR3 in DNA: TGTGCCTGGAGTGAACCCGACCGCCTTGCTAATGAAAAACTGTTTTTT. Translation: CAWSEPDRLANEKLFF.

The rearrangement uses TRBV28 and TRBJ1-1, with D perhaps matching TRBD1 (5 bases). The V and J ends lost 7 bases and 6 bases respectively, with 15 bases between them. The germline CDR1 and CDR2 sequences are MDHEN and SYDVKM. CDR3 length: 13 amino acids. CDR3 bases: TGTGCCAGCACTTTGGGGGGGAGGTCTGAAGCTTTCTTT. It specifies CASTLGGRSEAFF.

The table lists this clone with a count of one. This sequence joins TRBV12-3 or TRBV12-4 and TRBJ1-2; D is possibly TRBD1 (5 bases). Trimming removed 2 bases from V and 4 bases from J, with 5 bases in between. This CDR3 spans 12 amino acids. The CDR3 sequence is CASSLRGYGYTF. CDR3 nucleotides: TGTGCCAGCAGTTTAAGGGGCTATGGCTACACCTTC.

CDR3 region: CASRALGSGVTEAFF. CDR3 sequence (DNA): TGTGCCAGCCGGGCCCTTGGTTCGGGAGTCACTGAAGCTTTCTTT. The rearrangement links TRBV6-5 to TRBJ1-1; D not certain. This CDR3 is 15 amino acids long. Germline loops: CDR1 MNHEY, CDR2 SVGAGI. Trimming shortened V by 8 bases and J by 4 bases, and 20 bases separated the two germline ends.

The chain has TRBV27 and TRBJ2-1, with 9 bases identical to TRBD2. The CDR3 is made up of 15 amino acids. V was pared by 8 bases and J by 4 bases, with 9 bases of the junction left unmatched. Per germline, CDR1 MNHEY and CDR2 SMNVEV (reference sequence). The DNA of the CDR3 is TGTGCCAGCGAGCCTCGCGGGGGGGGTTACAATGAGCAGTTCTTC. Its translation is CASEPRGGGYNEQFF.

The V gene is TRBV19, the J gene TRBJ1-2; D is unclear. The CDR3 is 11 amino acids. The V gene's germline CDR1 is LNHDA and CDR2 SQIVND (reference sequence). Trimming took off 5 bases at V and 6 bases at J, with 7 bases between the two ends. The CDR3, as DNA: TGTGCCAGTAGTCCAGGACATGGCTACACCTTC. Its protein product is CASSPGHGYTF.

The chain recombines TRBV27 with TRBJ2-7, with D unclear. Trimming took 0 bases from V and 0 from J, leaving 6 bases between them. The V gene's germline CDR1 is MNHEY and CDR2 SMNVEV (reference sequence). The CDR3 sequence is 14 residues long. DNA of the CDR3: TGTGCCAGCAGTTTATCCGCTAACTCCTACGAGCAGTACTTC. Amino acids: CASSLSANSYEQYF.

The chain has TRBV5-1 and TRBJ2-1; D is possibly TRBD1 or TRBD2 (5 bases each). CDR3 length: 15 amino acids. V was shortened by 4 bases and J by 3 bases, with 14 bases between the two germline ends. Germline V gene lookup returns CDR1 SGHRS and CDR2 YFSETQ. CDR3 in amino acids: CASSPGPISYNEQFF. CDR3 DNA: TGCGCCAGCAGCCCGGGACCAATCAGCTACAATGAGCAGTTCTTC.

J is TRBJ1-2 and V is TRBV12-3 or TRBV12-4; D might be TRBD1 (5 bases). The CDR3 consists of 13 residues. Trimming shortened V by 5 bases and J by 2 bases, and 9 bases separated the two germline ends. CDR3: CASSPGGNYGYTF. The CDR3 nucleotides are TGTGCCAGCAGTCCGGGGGGAAACTATGGCTACACCTTC.

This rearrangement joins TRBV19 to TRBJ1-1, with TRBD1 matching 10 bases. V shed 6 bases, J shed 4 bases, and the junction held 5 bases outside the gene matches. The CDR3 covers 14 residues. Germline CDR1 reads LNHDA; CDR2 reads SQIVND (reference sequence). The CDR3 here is CASRRQGASTEAFF. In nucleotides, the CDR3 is TGTGCCAGTAGACGACAGGGGGCGAGCACTGAAGCTTTCTTT.

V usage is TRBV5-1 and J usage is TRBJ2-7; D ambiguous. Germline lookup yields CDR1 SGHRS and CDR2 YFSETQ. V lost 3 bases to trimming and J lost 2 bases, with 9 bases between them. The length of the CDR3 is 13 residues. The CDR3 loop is CASSSDGAYEQYF. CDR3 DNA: TGCGCCAGCAGCTCGGACGGTGCCTACGAGCAGTACTTC.

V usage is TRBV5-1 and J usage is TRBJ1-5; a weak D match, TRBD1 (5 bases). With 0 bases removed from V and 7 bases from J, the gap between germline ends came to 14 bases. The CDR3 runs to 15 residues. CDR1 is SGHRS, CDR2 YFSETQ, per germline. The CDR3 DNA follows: TGCGCCAGCAGCTTGGAATCCGGGACCCAACAGCCCCAGCATTTT. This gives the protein CASSLESGTQQPQHF.

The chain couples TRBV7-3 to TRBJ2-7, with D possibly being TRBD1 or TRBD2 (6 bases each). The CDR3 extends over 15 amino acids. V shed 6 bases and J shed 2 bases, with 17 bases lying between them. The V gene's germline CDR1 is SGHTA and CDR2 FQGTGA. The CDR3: CASSPGAGEAYEQYF. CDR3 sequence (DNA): TGTGCCAGCAGTCCAGGCGCAGGGGAGGCCTACGAGCAGTACTTC.

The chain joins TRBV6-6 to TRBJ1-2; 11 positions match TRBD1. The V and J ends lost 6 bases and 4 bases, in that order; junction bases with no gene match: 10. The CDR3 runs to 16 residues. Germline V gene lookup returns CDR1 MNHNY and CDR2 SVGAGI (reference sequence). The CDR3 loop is CASRIRTGGSRYGYTF. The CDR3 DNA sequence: TGTGCCAGCAGAATTCGGACAGGGGGCTCGCGCTATGGCTACACCTTC.

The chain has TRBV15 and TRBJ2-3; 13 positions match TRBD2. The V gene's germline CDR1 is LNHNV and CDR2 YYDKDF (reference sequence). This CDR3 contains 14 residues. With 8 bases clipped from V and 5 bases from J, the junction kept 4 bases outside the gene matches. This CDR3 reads CATQGLAGVDTQYF. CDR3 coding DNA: TGTGCCACCCAAGGACTAGCGGGGGTAGATACGCAGTATTTT.

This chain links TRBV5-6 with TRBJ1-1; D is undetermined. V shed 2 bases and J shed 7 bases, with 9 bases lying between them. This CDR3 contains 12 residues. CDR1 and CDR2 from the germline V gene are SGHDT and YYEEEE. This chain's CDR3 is CASSLVGSEAFF. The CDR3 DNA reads TGTGCCAGCAGCTTAGTAGGCAGTGAAGCTTTCTTT. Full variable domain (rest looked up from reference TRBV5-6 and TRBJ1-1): DAGVTQSPTHLIKTRGQQVTLRCSPKSGHDTVSWYQQALGQGPQFIFQYYEEEERQRGNFPDRFSGHQFPNYSSELNVNALLLGDSALYLCASSLVGSEAFFGQGTRLTVV.